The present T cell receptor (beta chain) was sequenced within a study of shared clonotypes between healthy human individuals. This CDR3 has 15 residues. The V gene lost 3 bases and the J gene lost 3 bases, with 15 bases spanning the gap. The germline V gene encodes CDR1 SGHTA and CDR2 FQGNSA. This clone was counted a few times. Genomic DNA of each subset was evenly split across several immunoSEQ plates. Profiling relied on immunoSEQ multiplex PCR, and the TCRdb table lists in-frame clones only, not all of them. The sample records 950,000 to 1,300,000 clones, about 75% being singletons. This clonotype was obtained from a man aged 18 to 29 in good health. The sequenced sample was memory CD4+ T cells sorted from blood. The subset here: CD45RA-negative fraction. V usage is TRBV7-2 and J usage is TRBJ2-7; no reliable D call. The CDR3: CASSLGWVENYEQYF. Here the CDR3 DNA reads TGTGCCAGCAGCTTGGGGTGGGTGGAGAACTACGAGCAGTACTTC.